This entry lists 26 T cell receptor beta chains sequenced from one sample in a study of blood T cell repertoires in COVID-19 (dated by TCRdb to the early 2020s). Library preparation employed the immunoSEQ multiplex PCR assay. Held by TCRdb, this immuneACCESS table contains in-frame sequences only and omits some clones. Under half of the omission traces to an unresolved V gene where checked; the cause of the rest is unknown. Here the sample has almost 500,000 clones; around 85% occur a single time. Around 8% of the sample is held by the ten biggest clonotypes. Sequencing used PBMCs or T cells enriched from blood (not recorded which). The receptors shown here come from a woman aged 60-75 years who had recovered from COVID-19.

The chain is built from TRBV3-1 (or the pseudogene TRBV3-2) and TRBJ2-1; a possible D gene is TRBD2 (6 bases). From germline, CDR1 is LGHDT and CDR2 YNNKEL (reference sequence). Deletions cut 4 bases from V and 0 bases from J, with 13 bases between. This CDR3 region has 16 residues. This chain's CDR3 is CASSLRRRDSYNEQFF. The CDR3 nucleotides are TGTGCCAGCAGCCTCAGGAGGAGGGACTCCTACAATGAGCAGTTCTTC.

V is TRBV5-8 and J is TRBJ1-2; tentative D call: TRBD1 (5 bases). Trimming removed 0 bases at V and 2 bases at J, with 11 bases between. CDR1 and CDR2 (germline): SGHTS, YDEGEE. This CDR3 spans 15 amino acids. The CDR3 nucleotides are TGTGCCAGCAGCTTGGTAGGGGTTACCAACTATGGCTACACCTTC. Encoded protein: CASSLVGVTNYGYTF.

CDR3: CATPVGRGTFMGNSPLHF. In DNA form, the CDR3 reads TGTGCCACCCCGGTGGGGAGGGGTACATTTATGGGTAATTCACCCCTCCACTTT. The rearrangement joins TRBV14 to TRBJ1-6, with D perhaps matching TRBD1 (5 bases). The germline V and J ends were trimmed by 10 bases and 6 bases, with 28 bases remaining between them. Germline assignment: CDR1 SGHDN and CDR2 FVKESK. The CDR3 is made up of 18 amino acids.

This chain uses TRBV10-3 with TRBJ2-3; a possible D gene is TRBD2 (7 bases). V dropped 4 bases and J dropped 1 base, with 15 bases sitting between them. The CDR3 spans 16 residues. CDR1 ENHRY and CDR2 SYGVKD come from the germline V gene. CDR3 coding DNA: TGTGCCATCAGTGTCCTCCGAGGGGGGGGCACAGATACGCAGTATTTT. The encoded protein is CAISVLRGGGTDTQYF.

The J gene is TRBJ2-2, the V gene TRBV4-1; a weak D match, TRBD1 (5 bases). The CDR3 runs 17 residues. Per germline, CDR1 MGHRA and CDR2 YSYEKL. V gave up 0 bases and J gave up 1 base, with 12 bases separating them. The CDR3 reads CASSQERTGKNTGELFF. CDR3 coding DNA: TGCGCCAGCAGCCAAGAAAGAACAGGCAAGAACACCGGGGAGCTGTTTTTT.

This clone showed up just once. The J gene is TRBJ2-1, the V gene TRBV5-1; 8 positions agree with TRBD2. Germline CDR1 SGHRS, CDR2 YFSETQ. Unmatched junction bases numbered 0, after V lost 4 bases and J lost 0 bases. This CDR3 has 14 residues. CDR3 nucleotide sequence: TGCGCCAGCAGCCGGGGGGGCTCCTACAATGAGCAGTTCTTC. Amino acid sequence: CASSRGGSYNEQFF. Full variable domain (missing parts from reference TRBV5-1 and TRBJ2-1): KAGVTQTPRYLIKTRGQQVTLSCSPISGHRSVSWYQQTPGQGLQFLFEYFSETQRNKGNFPGRFSGRQFSNSRSEMNVSTLELGDSALYLCASSRGGSYNEQFFGPGTRLTVL.

The V and J genes are TRBV6-6 and TRBJ2-3; 8 nucleotides line up with TRBD2. CDR1 and CDR2 (germline): MNHNY, SVGAGI (reference sequence). Unmatched junction bases numbered 6, after V lost 5 bases and J lost 2 bases. The CDR3 contains 15 residues. The CDR3 DNA sequence: TGTGCCAGCAGTGACCGCGGGGGGTACACAGATACGCAGTATTTT. Translating it yields CASSDRGGYTDTQYF.

This clone was detected once. The rearrangement links TRBV6-5 to TRBJ1-6, with a possible D match to TRBD1 (6 bases). The CDR3 runs 16 residues. Germline loops: CDR1 MNHEY, CDR2 SVGAGI. V was shortened by 0 bases and J by 7 bases, with 13 bases between the two germline ends. CDR3 DNA: TGTGCCAGCAGTTACTCTGGGGGCTCCGGGAATTCACCCCTCCACTTT. Its protein product is CASSYSGGSGNSPLHF.

The rearrangement links TRBV29-1 to TRBJ2-7; no firm D call. This CDR3 comprises 12 residues. Per the germline V gene, CDR1 is SQVTM and CDR2 is ANQGSEA. Trimming removed 2 bases at V and 6 bases at J, with 11 bases between. The CDR3 loop is CSVENGPGEQYV. In DNA form, the CDR3 reads TGCAGCGTTGAAAACGGTCCGGGCGAGCAGTACGTC.

This clone appeared a few times. The V call is TRBV2, the J call TRBJ2-7, with a weak D call TRBD1 (6 bases). Trimming removed 10 bases at V and 3 bases at J, with 13 bases between. This CDR3 is 12 amino acids long. The germline V gene encodes CDR1 SNHLY and CDR2 FYNNEI. The CDR3 coding sequence is TGTGCCATACAGGGAAAGGTCTACGAGCAGTACTTC. As protein: CAIQGKVYEQYF.

This chain links TRBV11-3 with TRBJ2-2, with D perhaps TRBD2 (6 bases). The germline V gene encodes CDR1 SGHNT and CDR2 YENEEA. The CDR3 runs 14 residues. Trimming removed 5 bases from V and 4 bases from J, with 11 bases in between. CDR3 loop: CASSLVGLTGELFF. CDR3 sequence (DNA): TGTGCCAGCAGCCTGGTGGGACTCACCGGGGAGCTGTTTTTT.

The CDR3 nucleotides read TGTGCCAGCATAGCGGGGGGGCGCGATGGCTACACCTTC. It specifies CASIAGGRDGYTF. The rearrangement links TRBV2 to TRBJ1-2; D is possibly TRBD1 (6 bases). The CDR3 is made up of 13 amino acids. CDR1 is SNHLY and CDR2 is FYNNEI in the germline V gene. Deletions cut 7 bases from V and 6 bases from J, with 15 bases between.

This rearrangement joins TRBV15 to TRBJ2-6; 7 positions agree with TRBD1. The CDR3 runs to 18 residues. After removal of 1 base from V and 0 bases from J, the junction contained 6 bases not matched to a gene. CDR1 and CDR2 from the germline V gene are LNHNV and YYDKDF (reference sequence). CDR3 protein: CATSRGWTGGSGANVLTF. DNA of the CDR3: TGTGCCACCAGCAGAGGTTGGACAGGAGGCTCTGGGGCCAACGTCCTGACTTTC.

This rearrangement joins TRBV10-3 to TRBJ2-3; 11 bases match TRBD1. V lost 8 bases to trimming and J lost 4 bases; unmatched junction nucleotides: 8. From germline, CDR1 is ENHRY and CDR2 SYGVKD. The CDR3 spans 15 residues. CDR3 sequence (DNA): TGTGCCATCGCTGAACCGGGACAGGGGGCAGATACGCAGTATTTT. This codes for CAIAEPGQGADTQYF.

The chain joins TRBV12-5 to TRBJ2-5; TRBD2 matches at 11 bases. The V and J ends lost 3 bases and 4 bases, in that order; junction bases with no gene match: 1. CDR3 length: 14 residues. The V gene's germline CDR1 is LGHNT and CDR2 FRNRAP. The CDR3 protein is CASGFGTSGETQYF. CDR3 DNA sequence: TGTGCTAGTGGTTTTGGGACTAGCGGAGAGACCCAGTACTTC.

V is TRBV19 and J is TRBJ2-1, with 7 bases matching TRBD2. CDR1 LNHDA and CDR2 SQIVND come from the germline V gene (reference sequence). The CDR3 consists of 15 residues. Losses at the gene ends were 10 bases for V and 3 bases for J; bases not matched to a gene: 12. The CDR3 protein is CATMDGGTNYNEQFF. Written as DNA, the CDR3 is TGTGCCACAATGGATGGGGGGACTAACTACAATGAGCAGTTCTTC. Complete variable domain (other parts from reference TRBV19 and TRBJ2-1): DGGITQSPKYLFRKEGQNVTLSCEQNLNHDAMYWYRQDPGQGLRLIYYSQIVNDFQKGDIAEGYSVSREKKESFPLTVTSAQKNPTAFYLCATMDGGTNYNEQFFGPGTRLTVL.

This chain links TRBV9 with TRBJ2-1; the D gene is possibly TRBD2 (6 bases). Deletions cut 3 bases from V and 10 bases from J, with 17 bases between. The length of the CDR3 is 14 residues. The V gene's germline CDR1 is SGDLS and CDR2 YYNGEE. In DNA form, the CDR3 reads TGTGCCAGCAGCGACCGGGACTCCCCCCTGGAGCAGTTCTTC. It codes for CASSDRDSPLEQFF.

The genes are TRBV2 and TRBJ1-3, with 7 nucleotides matching TRBD1. Germline V gene sequence: CDR1 SNHLY, CDR2 FYNNEI. The trim removed 4 bases at V and 0 bases at J, leaving 3 bases unmatched. The CDR3 length is 15 residues. CDR3 sequence reads: CASSAGGYSGNTIYF. The CDR3 DNA sequence: TGTGCCAGCAGTGCAGGGGGGTACTCTGGAAACACCATATATTTT.

The V call is TRBV19, the J call TRBJ1-6; D remains unclear. The CDR3 length is 14 residues. V gave up 7 bases and J gave up 10 bases, with 17 bases separating them. Germline V lookup: CDR1 LNHDA, CDR2 SQIVND (reference sequence). The CDR3 region is CASTLGGEESPLHF. The DNA for the CDR3 is TGTGCCAGTACCCTTGGAGGTGAGGAGTCACCCCTCCACTTT. The full variable domain, rest sourced from reference TRBV19 and TRBJ1-6, is DGGITQSPKYLFRKEGQNVTLSCEQNLNHDAMYWYRQDPGQGLRLIYYSQIVNDFQKGDIAEGYSVSREKKESFPLTVTSAQKNPTAFYLCASTLGGEESPLHFGNGTRLTVT.

This clone has a single count. V gene TRBV27 combines with J gene TRBJ2-1; 8 bases align to TRBD2. The germline V gene has CDR1 MNHEY and CDR2 SMNVEV (reference sequence). This CDR3 is built from 16 residues. V dropped 4 bases and J dropped 6; count of bases not matched to a gene: 11. This CDR3 is CASSSLSGGHPNEQFF. The CDR3 DNA follows: TGTGCCAGCAGTTCACTAAGCGGGGGACATCCCAATGAGCAGTTCTTC.

This clone was picked up one time. This sequence joins TRBV19 and TRBJ2-3; TRBD1 is a possible D gene (7 bases). V lost 5 bases and J 8 bases, leaving 11 bases between the germline ends. This CDR3 is 12 amino acids long. CDR1 LNHDA and CDR2 SQIVND come from the germline V gene (reference sequence). The CDR3 bases are TGTGCCAGTAGTGACCAGGGGGGTACGCAGTATTTT. It yields the protein CASSDQGGTQYF.

The CDR3: CASSLARSYEQYF. DNA for the CDR3: TGTGCCAGCAGCTTAGCCAGGTCCTACGAGCAGTACTTC. V usage is TRBV7-9 and J usage is TRBJ2-7; the D is unclear. V lost 0 bases and J 1 base, leaving 4 bases between the germline ends. This CDR3 is 13 amino acids long. The germline CDR1 and CDR2 sequences are SEHNR and FQNEAQ (reference sequence). Full variable domain (rest looked up from reference TRBV7-9 and TRBJ2-7): DTGVSQNPRHKITKRGQNVTFRCDPISEHNRLYWYRQTLGQGPEFLTYFQNEAQLEKSRLLSDRFSAERPKGSFSTLEIQRTEQGDSAMYLCASSLARSYEQYFGPGTRLTVT.

V is TRBV27 and J is TRBJ1-1; D might be TRBD1 (5 bases). Trimming removed 4 bases at V and 0 bases at J, with 12 bases between. CDR3 length equals 15 residues. Germline lookup yields CDR1 MNHEY and CDR2 SMNVEV (reference sequence). CDR3 in amino acids: CASSYFDRMNTEAFF. The CDR3 DNA follows: TGTGCCAGCAGTTATTTCGACAGAATGAACACTGAAGCTTTCTTT.

The chain has TRBV10-3 and TRBJ2-1, with D possibly TRBD1 on 6 matching bases. The CDR3 covers 16 residues. Looked up from germline, CDR1 is ENHRY and CDR2 is SYGVKD. V was cut by 3 bases and J by 5 bases, with 17 bases left in between. CDR3 region: CAISDPGQGKDNEQFF. CDR3 DNA sequence: TGTGCCATCAGTGACCCTGGCCAGGGGAAGGACAATGAGCAGTTCTTC.

The V call is TRBV24-1, the J call TRBJ2-1; 8 bases align to TRBD1. Germline loops: CDR1 KGHDR, CDR2 SFDVKD. The CDR3 consists of 12 residues. The V segment lost 3 bases and the J segment 14 bases; nucleotides outside the gene matches: 5. The CDR3 coding sequence is TGTGCCACCAGTGATCGGACAGGGCGGGAGTTCTTC. Its protein product is CATSDRTGREFF.

The rearrangement joins TRBV29-1 to TRBJ1-4, with a weak D call TRBD1 (5 bases). The CDR3 sequence is 12 residues long. Germline loops: CDR1 SQVTM, CDR2 ANQGSEA. Trimming removed 6 bases from V and 6 bases from J, with 11 bases in between. In DNA form, the CDR3 reads TGCAGCGTAACGAAAGGGGATGAAAAACTGTTTTTT. This encodes CSVTKGDEKLFF.